The rows below give T cell receptor beta chains drawn from one sample of a study of siplizumab effects on memory and regulatory T cells. The method was immunoSEQ multiplex PCR; TCRdb's version includes in-frame clones alone and lacks a portion of them. The table includes about 100,000 clones, around 93% detected once. Sequenced input: non-Treg CD4+ T cells sorted from blood. The receptors come from a human donor in good health. Both conserved end residues are part of each CDR3. Fields, in order: V gene, J gene, clone size, D gene, CDR3 DNA, CDR3 protein. A D gene is named only where the DNA matches it firmly. Rows give clone size only sometimes, using once, few, many, or a class for an expanded clone.

V gene: TRBV2
J gene: TRBJ2-3
clone size: NA
D gene: TRBD1
CDR3 DNA: TGTGCCAGCAATAGGGACAGAGGTACCACAGATACGCAGTATTTT
CDR3 protein: CASNRDRGTTDTQYF

V gene: TRBV28
J gene: TRBJ1-2
clone size: NA
D gene: NA
CDR3 DNA: TGTGCCAGCAGTTTCGTGGATGGCTACACCTTC
CDR3 protein: CASSFVDGYTF

V gene: TRBV7-2
J gene: TRBJ2-5
clone size: once
D gene: TRBD2
CDR3 DNA: TGTGCCAGCAGCCCCGGGACTAGCGGGAGCGAGACCCAGTACTTC
CDR3 protein: CASSPGTSGSETQYF

V gene: TRBV5-1
J gene: TRBJ1-2
clone size: NA
D gene: NA
CDR3 DNA: TGCGCCAGCAGCTTGGGAAATTTAAATGGCTACACCTTC
CDR3 protein: CASSLGNLNGYTF

V gene: TRBV10-3
J gene: TRBJ2-7
clone size: NA
D gene: NA
CDR3 DNA: TGTGCCATCAGTCTCGACCGGGGGTACGAGCAGTACTTC
CDR3 protein: CAISLDRGYEQYF

V gene: TRBV18
J gene: TRBJ2-7
clone size: NA
D gene: NA
CDR3 DNA: TGTGCCAGCTCCCAGGAATACGAGCAGTACTTC
CDR3 protein: CASSQEYEQYF

V gene: TRBV6-5
J gene: TRBJ2-5
clone size: NA
D gene: NA
CDR3 DNA: TGTGCCAGCAGTTACTCGAGTCAACTAGTAATACAGACCCAGTACTTC
CDR3 protein: CASSYSSQLVIQTQYF

V gene: TRBV29-1
J gene: TRBJ2-5
clone size: NA
D gene: NA
CDR3 DNA: TGCAGCGTTACAAGGCAGGGACCTCAAGAGACCCAGTACTTC
CDR3 protein: CSVTRQGPQETQYF

V gene: TRBV19
J gene: TRBJ2-7
clone size: NA
D gene: NA
CDR3 DNA: TGTGCCAGTAGTATAGCGGGAGTAGACGAGCAGTACTTC
CDR3 protein: CASSIAGVDEQYF

V gene: TRBV28
J gene: TRBJ2-7
clone size: NA
D gene: NA
CDR3 DNA: TGTGCCAGCAGTTTATTGGGTGTCGGCAGTTCCTACGAGCAGTACTTC
CDR3 protein: CASSLLGVGSSYEQYF

V gene: TRBV28
J gene: TRBJ2-3
clone size: NA
D gene: NA
CDR3 DNA: TGTGCCAGCAGCGCCCACGGGGCTAGTCAAGCAGATACGCAGTATTTT
CDR3 protein: CASSAHGASQADTQYF

V gene: TRBV18
J gene: TRBJ2-3
clone size: NA
D gene: NA
CDR3 DNA: TGTGCCAGCTCACCGCCAGTCTCTAGCACAGATACGCAGTATTTT
CDR3 protein: CASSPPVSSTDTQYF

V gene: TRBV9
J gene: TRBJ2-5
clone size: NA
D gene: NA
CDR3 DNA: TGTGCCAGCAGCATCGACGGGAAAGAGACCCAGTACTTC
CDR3 protein: CASSIDGKETQYF

V gene: TRBV11-2
J gene: TRBJ1-2
clone size: NA
D gene: TRBD1
CDR3 DNA: TGTGCCAGCAGCCCCTGGACAGGGGACAACTATGGCTACACCTTC
CDR3 protein: CASSPWTGDNYGYTF

V gene: TRBV19
J gene: TRBJ2-4
clone size: NA
D gene: NA
CDR3 DNA: TGTGCCAGTAGTCGCCGGGACACAAAGCTAGCCAAAAACATTCAGTACTTC
CDR3 protein: CASSRRDTKLAKNIQYF

V gene: TRBV4-1
J gene: TRBJ2-2
clone size: NA
D gene: NA
CDR3 DNA: TGCGCCAGCAGCCCACAACGGGGGCGGGGCACCGGGGAGCTGTTTTTT
CDR3 protein: CASSPQRGRGTGELFF

V gene: TRBV21-1
J gene: TRBJ2-1
clone size: once
D gene: NA
CDR3 DNA: TGTGCCAGCAGGCTACTAGGGACTAGCGGTCTACATAATGAGCAGTTCTTC
CDR3 protein: CASRLLGTSGLHNEQFF

V gene: TRBV7-9
J gene: TRBJ1-5
clone size: NA
D gene: TRBD1
CDR3 DNA: TGTGCCAGCAGCTCCGGACAGGGGATAAATCAGCCCCAGCATTTT
CDR3 protein: CASSSGQGINQPQHF

V gene: TRBV2
J gene: TRBJ2-3
clone size: NA
D gene: NA
CDR3 DNA: TGTGCCAGCAGTGAAGATAGGGGAAAGTCAGATACGCAGTATTTT
CDR3 protein: CASSEDRGKSDTQYF

V gene: TRBV6-1
J gene: TRBJ1-5
clone size: NA
D gene: NA
CDR3 DNA: TGTGCCAGCAGCCCCGCAGGGGCTGGCAATCAGCCCCAGCATTTT
CDR3 protein: CASSPAGAGNQPQHF

V gene: TRBV19
J gene: TRBJ2-2
clone size: NA
D gene: TRBD2
CDR3 DNA: TGTGCCAGTATGGACAGACTAGCGGGATACACCGGGGAGCTGTTTTTT
CDR3 protein: CASMDRLAGYTGELFF

V gene: TRBV11-2
J gene: TRBJ1-5
clone size: NA
D gene: NA
CDR3 DNA: TGTGCCAGCAGCTTAGGGGCAAGGTACAATCAGCCCCAGCATTTT
CDR3 protein: CASSLGARYNQPQHF

V gene: TRBV7-8
J gene: TRBJ2-1
clone size: NA
D gene: TRBD2
CDR3 DNA: TGTGCCAGCAGCTTACCCCTGCGACTAGCGGGATTTCGCAATGAGCAGTTCTTC
CDR3 protein: CASSLPLRLAGFRNEQFF

V gene: TRBV2
J gene: TRBJ2-2
clone size: NA
D gene: NA
CDR3 DNA: TGTGCCAGTAAGGACAAAGTGAACACCGGGGAGCTGTTTTTT
CDR3 protein: CASKDKVNTGELFF

V gene: TRBV4-2
J gene: TRBJ2-1
clone size: NA
D gene: TRBD2
CDR3 DNA: TGTGCCAGCAGCCATCAAAGGACTAGCGGGATTAATGAGCAGTTCTTC
CDR3 protein: CASSHQRTSGINEQFF

V gene: TRBV5-1
J gene: TRBJ1-3
clone size: NA
D gene: TRBD1
CDR3 DNA: TGCGCCAGCACGCTTCAGACAGGGTCTGGAAACACCATATATTTT
CDR3 protein: CASTLQTGSGNTIYF

V gene: TRBV10-3
J gene: TRBJ1-2
clone size: NA
D gene: NA
CDR3 DNA: TGTGCCATCAGGGAGGGGACGGAAGCTAACTATGGCTACACCTTC
CDR3 protein: CAIREGTEANYGYTF

V gene: TRBV2
J gene: TRBJ2-7
clone size: NA
D gene: TRBD2
CDR3 DNA: TGTGCCAGCAGTGTTTTTACACTAGCGGGAGGGGTTTACGAGCAGTACTTC
CDR3 protein: CASSVFTLAGGVYEQYF

V gene: TRBV2
J gene: TRBJ2-5
clone size: NA
D gene: TRBD1
CDR3 DNA: TGTGCCAGCAGTGGAGTAGGGGGCTTTAGAGAGACCCAGTACTTC
CDR3 protein: CASSGVGGFRETQYF

V gene: TRBV7-8
J gene: TRBJ2-1
clone size: NA
D gene: NA
CDR3 DNA: TGTGCCAGCAGCTTAGTCCTGACCGCCGTGGTTGCGCAGTTCTTC
CDR3 protein: CASSLVLTAVVAQFF

V gene: TRBV6-1
J gene: TRBJ2-4
clone size: NA
D gene: NA
CDR3 DNA: TGTGCCAGCAGTGAAGCTATAACAATGGGGGCCAAAAACATTCAGTACTTC
CDR3 protein: CASSEAITMGAKNIQYF

V gene: TRBV7-8
J gene: TRBJ2-3
clone size: NA
D gene: NA
CDR3 DNA: TGTGCCAGCAGCTTAGTCGGCGGGTCCTTGGCAGCAGATACGCAGTATTTT
CDR3 protein: CASSLVGGSLAADTQYF

V gene: TRBV6-1
J gene: TRBJ2-7
clone size: few
D gene: TRBD1
CDR3 DNA: TGTGCCAGCAGTGAAGTGGGACAGGGGGCTGGCGAGCAGTACTTC
CDR3 protein: CASSEVGQGAGEQYF

V gene: TRBV20-1
J gene: TRBJ1-4
clone size: few
D gene: NA
CDR3 DNA: TGCAGTGCTAGAGAGGACAAACTGTTTTTT
CDR3 protein: CSAREDKLFF

V gene: TRBV28
J gene: TRBJ2-1
clone size: NA
D gene: NA
CDR3 DNA: TGTGCCAGCAGTCTCTACAATGAGCAGTTCTTC
CDR3 protein: CASSLYNEQFF

V gene: TRBV14
J gene: TRBJ2-5
clone size: NA
D gene: TRBD1
CDR3 DNA: TGTGCCAGCAGCCCCCGGGACAGACAGCGAGAGACCCAGTACTTC
CDR3 protein: CASSPRDRQRETQYF

V gene: TRBV7-9
J gene: TRBJ1-3
clone size: NA
D gene: NA
CDR3 DNA: TGTGCCAGCAGAAGACAGAGGAGCTCTGGAAACACCATATATTTT
CDR3 protein: CASRRQRSSGNTIYF

V gene: TRBV2
J gene: TRBJ1-2
clone size: NA
D gene: NA
CDR3 DNA: TGTGCCAGCAGTGAAAAGTCCTATGGCTACACCTTC
CDR3 protein: CASSEKSYGYTF